This TCR beta chain was captured in a study of early stage breast cancer tumors (dated by TCRdb to the late 2010s). Looking at the study overall: Of the 15 to 20 invasive breast tumors, about a dozen were found to be estrogen receptor-positive, progesterone receptor-positive and HER2-negative. About 70% of the 12 ER+/PR+/HER2- tumors were invasive ductal carcinomas, while the other four were invasive lobular carcinomas. On average, each sample had 9.5 to 10-fold read coverage. Across all samples, 2 million to 3 million templates representing approximately 1 million unique clonotypes were detected. What the study reported, not specific to this receptor: Analysis by tumor subtype was prevented by the small cohort size. Repertoires from blood and normal breast were more alike than repertoires from blood and tumor, and in about 90% of the 16 patients, comparing each tissue with blood separated tumor from normal. Enriched TCRB sequences shared across patients were found to be mostly commonly generated sequences that were unlikely to play an important role in the tumor microenvironment. Around 2.5-fold higher T cell density and higher clonality were observed in tumors than in adjacent normal breast tissue. Sequencing bulk genomic DNA from unsorted cells could not capture chain pairing or functional markers like CD4, CD8 and FOXP3.

The junction shows trimming of 2 bases on V and 4 bases on J, and the gene matches do not reach 6 bases of it. The CDR1 and CDR2 encoded by the germline V gene are MGHRA and YSYEKL. The CDR3, from cysteine to phenylalanine, totals 15 residues. Of all the DNA, just the CDR3 is kept, 45 bases in frame from base 1. About 17-55 mg of tumor tissue was diced, and more than 2.5 ug of DNA was typically obtained. The study profiled bulk TCR beta-chain repertoires in matched peripheral blood, tumor and adjacent normal breast tissue taken from some 17 patients with early-stage breast cancer. After resection, tumor tissue identified by eye was cut out and put into prechilled RNAlater. Tumor tissue (about 19-50 mg) was diced and homogenized in RLTplus buffer with beta-mercaptoethanol and antifoaming agent using a TissueLyser II. Genomic DNA was extracted with the Qiagen AllPrep DNA/RNA Mini kit. Comments on this clone: Its antigen is currently not known. No base quality values were provided; no much bigger clone lies one nucleotide off.

Each sample was amplified in two independent genomic DNA replicates, using 0.5 to 0.6 ug for blood and around 1.4 ug for tumor or normal breast. Following the manufacturer's instructions, the ImmunoSeq Intro kit was used to carry out TCRB sequencing on genomic DNA. For absolute quantification, the approximately 29-cycle multiplex PCR included proprietary primers along with spike-in control sequences. An 87-bp fragment spanning the CDR3 and flanking V and J genes was sequenced with single-end 150-bp reads. Each lane of an Illumina MiSeq using version 3.0 chemistry carried seven multiplexed samples, with two replicates per sample. The authors processed their data as follows. The vendor's proprietary pipeline processed the raw data and merged both replicates into a single result for each sample. To define clonotypes, the study grouped productive rearrangements that shared the V-gene family, CDR3 amino acid sequence and J-gene segment. Clonality was computed as 1 minus the normalized Shannon entropy (Pielou evenness) of TCRB abundances. T cell density was estimated as total templates divided by the number of input cells, with the number of input cells inferred from the DNA input amount. Total repertoire diversity and clonality were estimated with Recon using default parameters. Clonotypes with over 0.1% abundance in tumor and at least 32-fold higher abundance in tumor than in normal breast were defined as tumor-enriched. TCRdb carries this immuneACCESS record with in-frame sequences only. Its versions omit some clonotypes, under half of them owing to an unresolved V gene in the studies checked, with the rest unexplained. D and trimming come from the DNA, and the V and J calls and clone size come from that table. A total of about 9,900 clones appear in this sample, around 66% of them only once. Of the sample, 10% to 15% falls within the top ten clones.

The chain uses TRBV4-1 and TRBJ2-7; 9 central bases correspond to TRBD2. Sample: breast tumor tissue. The sequence was collected from a person between 55 and 69 years old with breast cancer. Read as DNA, the sequence is TGCGCCAGCAGCCAATATGGCGGGGGGGCATACGAGCAGTACTTC. Its amino acids are CASSQYGGGAYEQYF.